One and the same sample provided the 22 T cell receptor beta chains below, sequenced in a study of OX40 agonist ivuxolimab in advanced cancers. Only in-frame clones appear in the TCRdb table, and some are missing; sequencing was by immunoSEQ multiplex PCR. Of about 80,000 clones in the sample, over 85% were seen once. Sequencing used CD4+ or CD8+ T cells sorted from blood, obtained in a trial of the OX40 agonist ivuxolimab. These receptors came from an adult with an advanced solid tumor such as melanoma, head and neck, liver or kidney cancer.

As regards this clone: Distinct nucleotide sequences in the sample also encode this CDR3. The chain uses TRBV9 and TRBJ2-5; D might be TRBD1 (5 bases). With 0 bases removed from V and 5 bases from J, the gap between germline ends came to 5 bases. This CDR3 is built from 12 residues. Germline CDR1 and CDR2: SGDLS and YYNGEE. The CDR3 DNA sequence: TGTGCCAGCAGCGTAGCAGGGGAGACCCAGTACTTC. It yields the protein CASSVAGETQYF.

The chain couples TRBV4-2 to TRBJ2-5; 7 bases fit TRBD1. Trimming took 0 bases from V and 5 from J; bases not matched to a gene: 6. The CDR3 loop spans 15 amino acids. Germline CDR1 reads LGHNA; CDR2 reads YNFKEQ. The CDR3 region has the DNA TGTGCCAGCAGCCAAGATCAGCAGGGGGTGGAGACCCAGTACTTC. Amino acids: CASSQDQQGVETQYF.

V and J are TRBV7-2 and TRBJ1-1; D not certain. In germline, CDR1 is SGHTA, CDR2 FQGNSA. The CDR3 loop spans 17 amino acids. Trimming took 3 bases from V and 0 from J, leaving 17 bases between them. CDR3 region: CASSFYGSNPMNTEAFF. For the CDR3, the DNA is TGTGCCAGCAGCTTCTATGGCAGTAACCCTATGAACACTGAAGCTTTCTTT.

V usage is TRBV10-3 and J usage is TRBJ2-5, with 9 positions matching TRBD1. V shed 6 bases, J shed 1 base, and the junction held 9 bases outside the gene matches. This CDR3 is built from 16 residues. CDR1 and CDR2 from the germline V gene are ENHRY and SYGVKD. CDR3 region: CAISRNPGQGQETQYF. In DNA, the CDR3 is TGTGCCATCAGCCGAAATCCGGGACAGGGCCAAGAGACCCAGTACTTC.

The chain combines TRBV6-5 with TRBJ2-5; D is possibly TRBD1 (6 bases). Germline CDR1 reads MNHEY; CDR2 reads SVGAGI. V lost 2 bases, J lost 0 bases, and 7 bases lay in between. This CDR3 has 14 amino acids. CDR3 residues: CASSYQGYQETQYF. Here the CDR3 DNA reads TGTGCCAGCAGTTACCAGGGGTACCAAGAGACCCAGTACTTC.

This chain connects TRBV7-7 to TRBJ2-5; 11 bases align to TRBD2. CDR1 is SSHAT and CDR2 is FNYEAQ in the germline V gene (reference sequence). The CDR3 consists of 15 residues. The CDR3 protein is CATSPGLAVQETQYF. The DNA for the CDR3 is TGTGCTACTTCGCCGGGACTAGCGGTCCAAGAGACCCAGTACTTC.

The chain combines TRBV30 with TRBJ1-2, with D perhaps matching TRBD1 (5 bases). CDR3 length: 13 amino acids. Trimming took 0 bases from V and 8 from J, leaving 13 bases between them. Germline values: CDR1 GTSNPN, CDR2 SVGIG (reference sequence). CDR3 coding DNA: TGTGCCTGGAGTGTACAAGTCGGGGACGGCTACACCTTC. Amino acids: CAWSVQVGDGYTF.

The chain couples TRBV7-2 to TRBJ2-5, with D maybe TRBD2 (5 bases). Per germline, CDR1 SGHTA and CDR2 FQGNSA. There are 14 residues in the CDR3. Trimming shortened V by 2 bases and J by 1 base, and 8 bases separated the two germline ends. In DNA form, the CDR3 reads TGTGCCAGCAGCTTAACGGGAATCCAAGAGACCCAGTACTTC. Amino acid sequence: CASSLTGIQETQYF.

This clone was counted a single time. The chain couples TRBV20-1 to TRBJ2-6; perhaps TRBD1 as D (5 bases). Looked up from germline, CDR1 is DFQATT and CDR2 is SNEGSKA (reference sequence). CDR3 length: 11 residues. CDR3 sequence (DNA): TGCTCAGGGTTCGGGGCCAACGTCCTGACTTTC. It codes for CSGFGANVLTF.

The chain has TRBV19 and TRBJ2-1; TRBD2 is a possible D gene (5 bases). Germline V gives CDR1 LNHDA, CDR2 SQIVND (reference sequence). Trimming left V 5 bases short and J 4 bases short, with 12 bases between. The CDR3 runs 14 residues. The CDR3 DNA reads as TGTGCCAGTAGTCCGGCGGGCGGGTACAATGAGCAGTTCTTC. This encodes CASSPAGGYNEQFF.

This sequence joins TRBV10-1 and TRBJ2-3; 8 nucleotides align to TRBD2. The CDR3 length is 17 residues. Trimming took 3 bases from V and 0 from J; bases not matched to a gene: 8. Germline assignment: CDR1 WNHNN and CDR2 SYGVQD (reference sequence). The CDR3 loop is CASSDNGRASSTDTQYF. As DNA, the CDR3 is TGCGCCAGCAGTGATAACGGGAGGGCCAGTAGCACAGATACGCAGTATTTT.

The V call is TRBV4-3, the J call TRBJ2-7; TRBD2 is a possible D gene (5 bases). This CDR3 has 14 amino acids. The V gene's germline CDR1 is LGHNA and CDR2 YSLEER. Between the trimmed V and J ends, which lost 0 bases and 7 bases, there was a span of 13 bases. In nucleotides, the CDR3 is TGCGCCAGCAGCCAAGATCTTAGAGGGATTGAGCAGTACTTC. Translated, it gives CASSQDLRGIEQYF.

The V and J genes are TRBV7-2 and TRBJ1-5, with 7 bases identical to TRBD1. This CDR3 is 14 amino acids long. Trimming cost V 3 bases and J 4 bases; bases outside gene matches: 3. Germline values: CDR1 SGHTA, CDR2 FQGNSA. CDR3 nucleotides: TGTGCCAGCAGCTTTGGCAGGGGGAATCAGCCCCAGCATTTT. Translated: CASSFGRGNQPQHF. Complete variable domain (other parts from reference TRBV7-2 and TRBJ1-5): GAGVSQSPSNKVTEKGKDVELRCDPISGHTALYWYRQSLGQGLEFLIYFQGNSAPDKSGLPSDRFSAERTGGSVSTLTIQRTQQEDSAVYLCASSFGRGNQPQHFGDGTRLSIL.

The gene calls are TRBV5-4 and TRBJ2-2; tentative D call: TRBD2 (6 bases). This CDR3 comprises 15 residues. Per the germline V gene, CDR1 is SGHNT and CDR2 is YYREEE (reference sequence). With 4 bases removed from V and 0 bases from J, the gap between germline ends came to 10 bases. The CDR3, as DNA: TGTGCCAGCAGCAAACTAGCAGCGAACACCGGGGAGCTGTTTTTT. It encodes CASSKLAANTGELFF.

The rearrangement links TRBV7-2 to TRBJ2-7; tentative D call: TRBD1 (6 bases). Germline assignment: CDR1 SGHTA and CDR2 FQGNSA. Trimming cost V 4 bases and J 6 bases, with 19 bases left between them. This CDR3 has 15 residues. CDR3 amino acids: CASSSRTVPTSEQYF. The CDR3 DNA reads TGTGCCAGCAGCTCTCGGACAGTTCCTACATCCGAGCAGTACTTC.

This clone turned up a few times. V gene TRBV6-5 combines with J gene TRBJ2-7; TRBD2 matches at 7 bases. This CDR3 is 13 amino acids long. CDR1 and CDR2 (germline): MNHEY, SVGAGI. Trimming took 6 bases from V and 6 from J; bases not matched to a gene: 8. The CDR3 region is CASSLGGMGEQYF. CDR3 DNA sequence: TGTGCCAGCAGCTTGGGGGGGATGGGCGAGCAGTACTTC.

The chain couples TRBV2 to TRBJ1-2; D call uncertain. CDR3 length: 12 amino acids. V gave up 3 bases and J gave up 3 bases, with 5 bases separating them. Germline V gene data show CDR1 as SNHLY and CDR2 as FYNNEI. The CDR3: CASSDGYYGYTF. As DNA, the CDR3 is TGTGCCAGCAGTGATGGTTACTATGGCTACACCTTC.

This chain uses TRBV2 with TRBJ2-5, with 7 bases lining up with TRBD1. The DNA matches TRBJ2-7 better at its end, which makes the J call doubtful. Germline CDR1 reads SNHLY; CDR2 reads FYNNEI. The CDR3 spans 13 residues. CDR3 amino acids: CASERQGYDEQYF. The CDR3 DNA is TGTGCCAGCGAGCGACAGGGCTATGACGAGCAGTACTTC.

The chain carries TRBV27 and TRBJ2-3, with TRBD2 identical over 13 bases. V lost 3 bases to trimming and J lost 4 bases; unmatched junction nucleotides: 7. The CDR3 is made up of 17 amino acids. Germline V CDR1 and CDR2: MNHEY, SMNVEV (reference sequence). CDR3 bases: TGTGCCAGCAGTTTTTTTCCGACTAGCGGGAGGCCAGATACGCAGTATTTT. Protein product: CASSFFPTSGRPDTQYF.

The J gene is TRBJ2-2, the V gene TRBV6-5; tentatively, D is TRBD2 (5 bases). Germline V lookup: CDR1 MNHEY, CDR2 SVGAGI. This CDR3 is built from 15 residues. The V end was cut by 5 bases, the J end by 5 bases, with 15 bases between. CDR3 bases: TGTGCCAGCAGTAACTTGGGAGTAGAGACCGGGGAGCTGTTTTTT. Protein: CASSNLGVETGELFF.

The chain couples TRBV7-3 to TRBJ1-1; D is perhaps TRBD1 (6 bases). Germline V gene lookup returns CDR1 SGHTA and CDR2 FQGTGA. The CDR3 sequence is 14 residues long. V was clipped by 3 bases and J by 1 base, with 9 bases between them. The CDR3 DNA sequence: TGTGCCAGCAGCTTGGGCAGGGGGAACACTGAAGCTTTCTTT. Protein product: CASSLGRGNTEAFF.

The chain is built from TRBV7-2 and TRBJ2-4; 12 bases match TRBD2. Germline V gene lookup returns CDR1 SGHTA and CDR2 FQGNSA. After removal of 5 bases from V and 12 bases from J, the junction contained 17 bases not matched to a gene. The CDR3 loop spans 17 amino acids. The CDR3, as DNA: TGTGCCAGCAGCCTAGGAGAAACTAGCGGGAGGACGGAAAGTCAGTACTTC. Translated, it gives CASSLGETSGRTESQYF.